This T cell receptor beta chain was captured by sequencing in a study of Ad26.COV2.S vaccination and SARS-CoV-2 variants. Study-wide background: By the intramuscular route, Ad26.COV2.S was given once, or twice 56 days apart.

The method was immunoSEQ multiplex PCR; TCRdb's version includes in-frame clones alone and lacks a portion of them. The sample consists of roughly 240,000 clones, approximately 87% of them appearing once. Indicated treatment: around 19 received Ad26.COV2.S at low or high dose, single or two shots; several received placebo; per-sample allocation not given. Sampling was performed 63 days after the first vaccine or placebo injection. An adult donor aged 18-55 years was enrolled in Boston. The CDR3 spans 16 residues. Germline CDR1 is KGHSH and CDR2 is LQKENI. V was cut by 1 base and J by 0 bases, with 12 bases left in between.

The gene calls are TRBV18 and TRBJ1-1; D not resolved. Material: peripheral blood, obtained in a trial of Ad26.COV2.S vaccine versus placebo. This TCR was recovered from a person between 18 and 65 years old who received the Ad26.COV2.S COVID-19 vaccine or a placebo. The CDR3 DNA reads as TGTGCCAGCTCACCACAAACTGGGGTAATGAACACTGAAGCTTTCTTT. Encoded protein: CASSPQTGVMNTEAFF.